This TCR beta chain comes out of a study of cytomegalovirus exposure and HLA in healthy donors. The CDR3 spans 16 residues. The germline CDR1 and CDR2 sequences are SGHDT and YYEEEE. V shed 0 bases and J 12 bases; nucleotides not matched to a gene: 9. A multiplex PCR was run with 60 Vbeta primers and 13 Jbeta primers. Authors' methods: Counted up in a later analysis, unique TCR beta chains came to about 80 million, with 9.5 million to 13 million shared. The repertoire was sequenced with immunoSEQ multiplex PCR; TCRdb's copy has only in-frame clones and lacks some. The DNA was the basis for D and trimming; V, J and clone size are from that table. In the table there are over 150,000 clones, approximately 88% of which are singletons.

This rearrangement joins TRBV5-6 to TRBJ2-4; 13 bases agree with TRBD2. Sample: PBMCs. The receptor's source is a boy aged 2 to 9 in good health and CMV-seronegative. CDR3 loop: CASSLVGTSGRANQYF. The CDR3 region has the DNA TGTGCCAGCAGCTTGGTTGGTACTAGCGGGAGGGCCAATCAGTACTTC.